Shown below are 8 T cell receptor beta chains from a single sample sequenced in a study of neurological immune-mediated disorders. From the 5' RACE reads, TCRdb called clonotypes with MiXCR, one entry per CDR3 protein. This sample has 50,000 to 55,000 distinct CDR3 sequences; 10% occur once, and the top ten carry roughly 5%. The sequenced sample was PBMCs. These receptors were collected from a man between 65 and 79 years old with HTLV-1-associated myelopathy (HAM/TSP).

The chain carries TRBV29-1 and TRBJ1-2; TRBD1 aligns across 8 bases. CDR1 is SQVTM and CDR2 is ANQGSEA in the germline V gene. CDR3 length equals 10 residues. This chain's CDR3 is CVGQGEGYTF. CDR3 bases: TGCGTTGGACAGGGAGAGGGCTACACCTTC.

In its sample, this clonotype was seen many times. This chain joins TRBV19 and TRBJ2-7, with unresolved D. Germline CDR1 is LNHDA and CDR2 is SQIVND (reference sequence). The V and J ends lost 5 bases and 6 bases respectively, with 8 bases between them. This CDR3 has 11 residues. CDR3 sequence: CASSSSGEQYF. The CDR3 bases are TGTGCCAGTAGTTCATCGGGCGAGCAGTACTTC.

The sample holds many counts of this clonotype. The rearrangement links TRBV6-1 to TRBJ1-6; D is possibly TRBD1 (5 bases). V was pared by 4 bases and J by 8 bases, with 15 bases between. The CDR3 spans 15 residues. CDR1 MNHNS and CDR2 SASEGT come from the germline V gene. CDR3: CASSASGTLHSPLHF. CDR3 DNA sequence: TGTGCCAGCAGTGCTTCCGGGACTCTGCATTCACCCCTCCACTTT.

This clonotype was counted many times. This chain uses TRBV7-9 with TRBJ2-2; 8 positions match TRBD1. The CDR3 sequence is 17 residues long. The germline gives CDR1 SEHNR, CDR2 FQNEAQ (reference sequence). Trimming at V came to 5 bases and at J to 8 bases, leaving 16 bases not matched to a gene. CDR3 nucleotide sequence: TGTGCCAGCAGCCAACCCCGGACAGGGTTATCCAGGGGGGAGCTGTTTTTT. Translating gives CASSQPRTGLSRGELFF.

This clonotype came up many times. The V call is TRBV7-6, the J call TRBJ2-3; 7 bases are a match to TRBD2. J lost 2 bases, V lost 3 bases, and 5 bases had no gene match. The CDR3 spans 15 residues. Germline CDR1 SGHVS, CDR2 FNYEAQ. In nucleotides, the CDR3 is TGTGCCAGCAGCTTGGCTAGCGGCTACACAGATACGCAGTATTTT. This gives the protein CASSLASGYTDTQYF.

DNA for the CDR3: TGTGCCAGCAGCTTAGAGGCAACCTACGAGCAGTACTTC. This encodes CASSLEATYEQYF. The chain is built from TRBV7-2 and TRBJ2-7; D remains ambiguous. This CDR3 contains 13 residues. With 1 base removed from V and 2 bases from J, the gap between germline ends came to 6 bases. CDR1 and CDR2 from the germline V gene are SGHTA and FQGNSA.

In this sample, this clonotype turned up many times. The chain has TRBV15 and TRBJ2-1, with D perhaps matching TRBD1 (5 bases). CDR1 LNHNV and CDR2 YYDKDF come from the germline V gene (reference sequence). The germline V and J ends were trimmed by 1 base and 0 bases, with 16 bases remaining between them. This CDR3 comprises 18 residues. In DNA form, the CDR3 reads TGTGCCACCAGCAGAGCCCCTTCAGGGTACAGCTCCTACAATGAGCAGTTCTTC. Translating it yields CATSRAPSGYSSYNEQFF.

The rearrangement joins TRBV6-5 to TRBJ2-7; 8 bases are a match to TRBD1. Trimming removed 2 bases from V and 6 bases from J; junction bases left unmatched: 6. CDR1 is MNHEY and CDR2 is SVGAGI in the germline V gene. This CDR3 region has 14 residues. The CDR3 nucleotides read TGTGCCAGCAGTTACAAACAGGGGGGTAGCGAGCAGTACTTC. As protein: CASSYKQGGSEQYF.